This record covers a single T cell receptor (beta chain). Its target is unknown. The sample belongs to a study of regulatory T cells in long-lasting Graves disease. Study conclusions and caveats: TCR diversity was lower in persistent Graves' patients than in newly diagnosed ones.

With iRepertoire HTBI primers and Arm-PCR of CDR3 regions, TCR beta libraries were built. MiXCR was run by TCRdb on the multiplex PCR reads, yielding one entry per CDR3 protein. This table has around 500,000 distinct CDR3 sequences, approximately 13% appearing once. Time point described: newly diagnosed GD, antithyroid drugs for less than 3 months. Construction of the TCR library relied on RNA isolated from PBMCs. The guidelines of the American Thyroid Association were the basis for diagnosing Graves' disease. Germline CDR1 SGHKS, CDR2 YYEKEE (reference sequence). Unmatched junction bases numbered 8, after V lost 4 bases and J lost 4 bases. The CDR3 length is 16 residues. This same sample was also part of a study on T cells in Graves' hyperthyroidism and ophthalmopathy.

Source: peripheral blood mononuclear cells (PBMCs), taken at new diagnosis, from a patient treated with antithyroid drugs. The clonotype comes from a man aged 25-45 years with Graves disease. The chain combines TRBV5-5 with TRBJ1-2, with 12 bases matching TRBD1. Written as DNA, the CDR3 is TGTGCCAGCAGCCCCCGGGTGGGACAGGGGGCCTATGGCTACACCTTC. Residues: CASSPRVGQGAYGYTF.